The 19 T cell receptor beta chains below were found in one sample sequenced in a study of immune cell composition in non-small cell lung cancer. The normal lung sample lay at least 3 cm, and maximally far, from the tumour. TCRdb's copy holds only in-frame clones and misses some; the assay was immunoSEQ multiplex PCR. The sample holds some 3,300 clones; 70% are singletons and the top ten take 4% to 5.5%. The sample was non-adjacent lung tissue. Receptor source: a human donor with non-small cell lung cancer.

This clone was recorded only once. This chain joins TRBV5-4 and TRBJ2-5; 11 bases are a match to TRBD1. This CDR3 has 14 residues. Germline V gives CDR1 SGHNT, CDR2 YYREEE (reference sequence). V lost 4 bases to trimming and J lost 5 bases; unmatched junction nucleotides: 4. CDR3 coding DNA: TGTGCCAGCAGCACGGACAGGGGGCGGGAGACCCAGTACTTC. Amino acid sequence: CASSTDRGRETQYF.

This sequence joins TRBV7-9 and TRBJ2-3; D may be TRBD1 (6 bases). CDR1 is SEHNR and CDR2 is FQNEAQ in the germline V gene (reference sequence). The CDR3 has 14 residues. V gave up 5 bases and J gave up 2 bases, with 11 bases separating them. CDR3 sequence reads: CASSLGTTTDTQYF. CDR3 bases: TGTGCCAGCAGCCTTGGGACAACCACAGATACGCAGTATTTT.

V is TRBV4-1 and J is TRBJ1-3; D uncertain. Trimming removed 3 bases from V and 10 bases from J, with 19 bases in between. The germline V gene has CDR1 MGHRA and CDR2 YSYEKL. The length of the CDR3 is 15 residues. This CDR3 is CASSQQQRPENTIYF. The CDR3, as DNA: TGCGCCAGCAGCCAGCAACAGAGACCTGAAAATACCATATATTTT.

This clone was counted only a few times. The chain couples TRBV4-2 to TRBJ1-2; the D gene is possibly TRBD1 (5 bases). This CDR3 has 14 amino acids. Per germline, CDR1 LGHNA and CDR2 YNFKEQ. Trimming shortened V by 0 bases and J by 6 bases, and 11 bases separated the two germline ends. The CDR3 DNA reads TGTGCCAGCAGCCAAGAGGGGGGGAGGGATGGCTACACCTTC. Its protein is CASSQEGGRDGYTF.

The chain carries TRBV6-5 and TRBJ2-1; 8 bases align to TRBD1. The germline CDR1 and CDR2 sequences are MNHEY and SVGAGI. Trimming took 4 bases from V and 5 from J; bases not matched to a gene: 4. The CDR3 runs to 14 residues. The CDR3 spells CASSSRDRNNEQFF. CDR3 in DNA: TGTGCCAGCAGTTCCCGGGACAGGAACAATGAGCAGTTCTTC.

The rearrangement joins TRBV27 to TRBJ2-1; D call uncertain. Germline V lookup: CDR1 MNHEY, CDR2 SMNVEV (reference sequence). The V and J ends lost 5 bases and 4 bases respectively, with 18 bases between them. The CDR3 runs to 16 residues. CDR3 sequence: CASSQSPGSFYNEQFF. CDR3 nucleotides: TGTGCCAGCAGTCAAAGTCCCGGGTCCTTTTACAATGAGCAGTTCTTC.

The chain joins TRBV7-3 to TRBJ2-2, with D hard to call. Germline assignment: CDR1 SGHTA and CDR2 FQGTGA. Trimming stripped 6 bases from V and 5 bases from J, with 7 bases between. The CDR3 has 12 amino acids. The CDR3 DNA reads TGTGCCAGCAGTCGAGAGACCGGGGAGCTGTTTTTT. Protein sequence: CASSRETGELFF. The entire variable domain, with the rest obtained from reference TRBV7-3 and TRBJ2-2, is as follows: GAGVSQTPSNKVTEKGKYVELRCDPISGHTALYWYRQSLGQGPEFLIYFQGTGAADDSGLPNDRFFAVRPEGSVSTLKIQRTERGDSAVYLCASSRETGELFFGEGSRLTVL.

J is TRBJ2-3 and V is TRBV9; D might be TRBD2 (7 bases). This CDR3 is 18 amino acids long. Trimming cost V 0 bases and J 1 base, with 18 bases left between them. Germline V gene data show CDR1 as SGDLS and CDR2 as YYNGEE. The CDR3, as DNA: TGTGCCAGCAGCGTAGATGGGGGGGGGCCAATGGGCACAGATACGCAGTATTTT. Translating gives CASSVDGGGPMGTDTQYF. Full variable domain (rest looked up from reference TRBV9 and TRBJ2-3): DSGVTQTPKHLITATGQRVTLRCSPRSGDLSVYWYQQSLDQGLQFLIQYYNGEERAKGNILERFSAQQFPDLHSELNLSSLELGDSALYFCASSVDGGGPMGTDTQYFGPGTRLTVL.

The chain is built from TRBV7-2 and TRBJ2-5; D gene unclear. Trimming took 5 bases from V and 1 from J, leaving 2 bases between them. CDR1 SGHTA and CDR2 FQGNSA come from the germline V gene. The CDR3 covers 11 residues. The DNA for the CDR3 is TGTGCCAGCAGCCTCCAAGAGACCCAGTACTTC. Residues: CASSLQETQYF.

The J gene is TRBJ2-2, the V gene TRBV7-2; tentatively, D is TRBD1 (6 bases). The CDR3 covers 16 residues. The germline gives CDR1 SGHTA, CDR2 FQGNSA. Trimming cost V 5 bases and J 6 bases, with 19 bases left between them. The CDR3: CASSINPDRLAGELFF. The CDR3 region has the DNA TGTGCCAGCAGCATCAATCCCGACAGGCTCGCCGGGGAGCTGTTTTTT.

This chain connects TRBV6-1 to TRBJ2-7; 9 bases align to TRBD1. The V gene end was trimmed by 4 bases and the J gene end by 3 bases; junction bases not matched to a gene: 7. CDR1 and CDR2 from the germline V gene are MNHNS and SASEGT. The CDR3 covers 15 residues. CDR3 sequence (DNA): TGTGCCAGCAGTGTGGAGGACAGGGGCCTCTACGAGCAGTACTTC. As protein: CASSVEDRGLYEQYF.

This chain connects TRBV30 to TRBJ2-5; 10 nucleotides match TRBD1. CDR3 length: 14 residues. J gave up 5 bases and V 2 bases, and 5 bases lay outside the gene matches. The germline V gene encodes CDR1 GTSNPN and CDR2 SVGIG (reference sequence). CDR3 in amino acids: CAWSRTGGGETQYF. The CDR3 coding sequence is TGTGCCTGGAGTCGGACAGGGGGAGGGGAGACCCAGTACTTC.

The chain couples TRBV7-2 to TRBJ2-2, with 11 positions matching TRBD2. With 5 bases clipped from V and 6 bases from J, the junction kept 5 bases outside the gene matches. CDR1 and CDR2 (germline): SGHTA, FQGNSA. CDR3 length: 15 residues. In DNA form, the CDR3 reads TGTGCCAGCAGCCTTAGCGGGGGGGCCCCCGGGGAGCTGTTTTTT. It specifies CASSLSGGAPGELFF.

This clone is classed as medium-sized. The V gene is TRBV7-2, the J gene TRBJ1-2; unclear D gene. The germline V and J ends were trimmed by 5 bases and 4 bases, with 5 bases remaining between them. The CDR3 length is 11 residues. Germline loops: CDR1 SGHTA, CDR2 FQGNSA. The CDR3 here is CASSQRYGYTF. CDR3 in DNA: TGTGCCAGCAGCCAGCGCTATGGCTACACCTTC.

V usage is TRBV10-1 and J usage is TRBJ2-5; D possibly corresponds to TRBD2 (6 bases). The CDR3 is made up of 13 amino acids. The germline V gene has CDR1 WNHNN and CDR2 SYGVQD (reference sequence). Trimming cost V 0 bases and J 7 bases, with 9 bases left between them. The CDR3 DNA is TGCGCCAGCAGTGAGTCGGTGGAGGGGACCCAGTACTTC. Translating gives CASSESVEGTQYF.

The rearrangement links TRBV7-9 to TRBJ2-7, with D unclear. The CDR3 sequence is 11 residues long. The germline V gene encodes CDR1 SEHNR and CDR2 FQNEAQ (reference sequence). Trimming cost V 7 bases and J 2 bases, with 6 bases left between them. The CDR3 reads CASIGAYEQYF. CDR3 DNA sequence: TGTGCCAGCATCGGAGCCTACGAGCAGTACTTC.

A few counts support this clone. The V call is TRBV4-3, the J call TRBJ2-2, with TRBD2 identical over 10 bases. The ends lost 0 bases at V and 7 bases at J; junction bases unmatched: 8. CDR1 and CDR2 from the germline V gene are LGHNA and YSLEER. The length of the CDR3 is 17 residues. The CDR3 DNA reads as TGCGCCAGCAGCCAAGAAGTACTAGCGGGGCGGAACGGGGAGCTGTTTTTT. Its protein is CASSQEVLAGRNGELFF.

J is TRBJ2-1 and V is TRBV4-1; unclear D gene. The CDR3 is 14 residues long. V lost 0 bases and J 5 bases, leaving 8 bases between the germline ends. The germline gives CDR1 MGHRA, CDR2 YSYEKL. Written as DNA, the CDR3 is TGCGCCAGCAGCCAAGAGGCGCTAGACAATGAGCAGTTCTTC. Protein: CASSQEALDNEQFF.

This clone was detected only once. For the CDR3, the DNA is TGTGCCAGCGCCAATCAGGGGTCTAGCACAGATACGCAGTATTTT. Encoded protein: CASANQGSSTDTQYF. This sequence joins TRBV6-5 and TRBJ2-3; D may be TRBD1 (6 bases). CDR1 is MNHEY, CDR2 SVGAGI, per germline. The germline V and J ends were trimmed by 8 bases and 0 bases, with 15 bases remaining between them. This CDR3 has 15 residues.